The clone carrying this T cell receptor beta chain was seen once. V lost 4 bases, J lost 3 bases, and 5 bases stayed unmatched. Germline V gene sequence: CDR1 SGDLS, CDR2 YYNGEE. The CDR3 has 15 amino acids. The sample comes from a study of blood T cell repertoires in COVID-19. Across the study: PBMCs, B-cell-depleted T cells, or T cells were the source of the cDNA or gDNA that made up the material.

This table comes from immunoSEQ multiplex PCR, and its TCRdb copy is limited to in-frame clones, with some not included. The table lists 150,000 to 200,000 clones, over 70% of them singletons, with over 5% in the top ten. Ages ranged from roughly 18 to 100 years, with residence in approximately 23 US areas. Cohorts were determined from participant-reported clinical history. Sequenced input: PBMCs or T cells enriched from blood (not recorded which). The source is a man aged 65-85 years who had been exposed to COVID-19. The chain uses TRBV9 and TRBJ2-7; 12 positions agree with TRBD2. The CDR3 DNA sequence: TGTGCCAGCAGCCCAGGACTAGCGGGGAACTACGAGCAGTACTTC. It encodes CASSPGLAGNYEQYF.